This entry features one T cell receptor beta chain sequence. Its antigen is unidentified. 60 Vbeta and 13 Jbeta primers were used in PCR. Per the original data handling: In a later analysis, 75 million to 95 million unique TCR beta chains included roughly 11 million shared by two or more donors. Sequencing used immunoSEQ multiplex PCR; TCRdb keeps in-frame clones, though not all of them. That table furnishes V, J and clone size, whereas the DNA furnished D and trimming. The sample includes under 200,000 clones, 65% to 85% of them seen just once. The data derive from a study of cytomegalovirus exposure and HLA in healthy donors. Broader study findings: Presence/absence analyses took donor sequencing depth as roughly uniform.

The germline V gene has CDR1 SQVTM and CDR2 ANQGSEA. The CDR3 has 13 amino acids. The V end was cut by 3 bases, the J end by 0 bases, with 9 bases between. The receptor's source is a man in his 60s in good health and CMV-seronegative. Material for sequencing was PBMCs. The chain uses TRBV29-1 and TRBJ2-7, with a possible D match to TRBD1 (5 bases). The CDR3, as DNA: TGCAGCGTTGAGCAGGGATCCTCCTACGAGCAGTACTTC. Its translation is CSVEQGSSYEQYF.